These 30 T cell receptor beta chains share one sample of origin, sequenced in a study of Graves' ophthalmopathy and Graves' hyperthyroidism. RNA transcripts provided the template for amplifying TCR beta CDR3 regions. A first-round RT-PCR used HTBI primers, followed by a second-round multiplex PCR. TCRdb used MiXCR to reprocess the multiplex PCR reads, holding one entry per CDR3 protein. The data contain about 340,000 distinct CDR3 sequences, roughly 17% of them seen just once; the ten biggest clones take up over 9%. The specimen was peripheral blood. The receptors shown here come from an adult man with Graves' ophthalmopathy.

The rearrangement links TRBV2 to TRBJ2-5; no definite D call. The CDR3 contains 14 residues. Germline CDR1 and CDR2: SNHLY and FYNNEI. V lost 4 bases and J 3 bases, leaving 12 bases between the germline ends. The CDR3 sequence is CASSGSTSKETQYF. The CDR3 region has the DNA TGTGCCAGCAGTGGTTCAACAAGCAAAGAGACCCAGTACTTC.

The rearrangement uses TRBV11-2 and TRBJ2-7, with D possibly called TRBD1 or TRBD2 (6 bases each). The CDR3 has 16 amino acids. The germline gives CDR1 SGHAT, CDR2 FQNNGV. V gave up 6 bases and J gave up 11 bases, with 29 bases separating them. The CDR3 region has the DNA TGTGCCAGCAGGCCGACGTCCGTGGCGGGACCAGGGGAGGAGTACTTC. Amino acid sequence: CASRPTSVAGPGEEYF. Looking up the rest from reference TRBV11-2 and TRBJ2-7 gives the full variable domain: EAGVAQSPRYKIIEKRQSVAFWCNPISGHATLYWYQQILGQGPKLLIQFQNNGVVDDSQLPKDRFSAERLKGVDSTLKIQPAKLEDSAVYLCASRPTSVAGPGEEYFGPGTRLTVT.

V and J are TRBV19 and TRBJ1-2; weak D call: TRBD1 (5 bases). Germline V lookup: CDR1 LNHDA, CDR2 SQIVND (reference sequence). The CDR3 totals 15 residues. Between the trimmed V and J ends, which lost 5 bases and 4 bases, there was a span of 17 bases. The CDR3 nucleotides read TGTGCCAGTAGTTCGCCTTCAGGGAGAGGCTATGGCTACACCTTC. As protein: CASSSPSGRGYGYTF.

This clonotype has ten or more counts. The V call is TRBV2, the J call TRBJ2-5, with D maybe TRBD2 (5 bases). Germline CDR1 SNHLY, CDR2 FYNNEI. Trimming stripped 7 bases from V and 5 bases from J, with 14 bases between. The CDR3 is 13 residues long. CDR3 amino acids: CASIVETGETQYF. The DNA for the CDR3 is TGTGCCAGCATTGTTGAGACGGGGGAGACCCAGTACTTC.

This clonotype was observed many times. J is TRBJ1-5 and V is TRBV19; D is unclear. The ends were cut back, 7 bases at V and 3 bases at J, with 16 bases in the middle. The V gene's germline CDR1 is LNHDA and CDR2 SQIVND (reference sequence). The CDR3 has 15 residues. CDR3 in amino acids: CASTNYASHNQPQHF. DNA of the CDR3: TGTGCCAGTACCAACTACGCAAGTCACAATCAGCCCCAGCATTTT.

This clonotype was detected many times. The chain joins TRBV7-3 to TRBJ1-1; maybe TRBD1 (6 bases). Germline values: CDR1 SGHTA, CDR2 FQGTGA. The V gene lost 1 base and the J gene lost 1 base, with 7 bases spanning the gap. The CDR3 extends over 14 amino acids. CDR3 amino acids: CASSLMGQNTEAFF. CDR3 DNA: TGTGCCAGCAGCTTAATGGGACAGAACACTGAAGCTTTCTTT.

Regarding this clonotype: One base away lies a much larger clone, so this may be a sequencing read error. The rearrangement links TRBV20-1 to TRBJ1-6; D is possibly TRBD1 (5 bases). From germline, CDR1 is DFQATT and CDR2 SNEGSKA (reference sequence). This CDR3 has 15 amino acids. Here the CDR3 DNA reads TGCAGTGCTAGACGATCAGAGACAGCGAATTCATCCCTCCACTTT. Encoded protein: CSARRSETANSSLHF.

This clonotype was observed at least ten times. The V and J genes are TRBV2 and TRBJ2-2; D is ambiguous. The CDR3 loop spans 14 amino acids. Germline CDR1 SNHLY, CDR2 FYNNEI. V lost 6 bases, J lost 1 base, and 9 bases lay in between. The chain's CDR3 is CASRRSGNTGELFF. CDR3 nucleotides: TGTGCCAGCAGACGCTCTGGGAACACCGGGGAGCTGTTTTTT.

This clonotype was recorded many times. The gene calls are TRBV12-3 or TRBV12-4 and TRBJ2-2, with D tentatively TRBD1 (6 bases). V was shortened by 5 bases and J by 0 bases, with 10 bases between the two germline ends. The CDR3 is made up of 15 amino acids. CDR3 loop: CASSTDSSNTGELFF. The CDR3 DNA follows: TGTGCCAGCAGTACGGACAGTTCGAACACCGGGGAGCTGTTTTTT.

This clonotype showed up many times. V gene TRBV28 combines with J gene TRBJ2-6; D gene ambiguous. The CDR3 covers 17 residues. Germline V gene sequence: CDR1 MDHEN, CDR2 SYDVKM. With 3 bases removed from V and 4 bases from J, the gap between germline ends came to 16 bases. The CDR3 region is CASSFGPPRGGANVLTF. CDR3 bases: TGTGCCAGCAGTTTCGGGCCGCCCCGTGGAGGGGCCAACGTCCTGACTTTC. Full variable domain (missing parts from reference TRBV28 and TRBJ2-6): DVKVTQSSRYLVKRTGEKVFLECVQDMDHENMFWYRQDPGLGLRLIYFSYDVKMKEKGDIPEGYSVSREKKERFSLILESASTNQTSMYLCASSFGPPRGGANVLTFGAGSRLTVL.

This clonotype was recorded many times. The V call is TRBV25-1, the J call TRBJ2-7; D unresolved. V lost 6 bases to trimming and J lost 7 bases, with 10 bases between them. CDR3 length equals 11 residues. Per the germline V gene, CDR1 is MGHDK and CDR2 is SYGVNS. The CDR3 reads CASREEWEQYF. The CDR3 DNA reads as TGTGCCAGCAGAGAAGAATGGGAGCAGTACTTC.

CDR3 loop: CASSHSPGQGRSYEQYF. The CDR3 DNA is TGTGCCAGCAGTCATTCGCCGGGACAGGGAAGAAGCTACGAGCAGTACTTC. This chain connects TRBV28 to TRBJ2-7, with 9 positions matching TRBD1. The CDR3 runs 17 residues. Germline loops: CDR1 MDHEN, CDR2 SYDVKM. The junction had 14 bases not matched to a gene; V was cut back by 5 bases and J by 3 bases.

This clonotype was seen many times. The CDR3 nucleotides are TGTGCCTGGGGACCCGACAGGACCTACGAGCAGTACTTC. Amino acids: CAWGPDRTYEQYF. This chain connects TRBV30 to TRBJ2-7; D perhaps matches TRBD1 (6 bases). Germline assignment: CDR1 GTSNPN and CDR2 SVGIG (reference sequence). The ends were cut back, 5 bases at V and 2 bases at J, with 13 bases in the middle. CDR3 length: 13 residues.

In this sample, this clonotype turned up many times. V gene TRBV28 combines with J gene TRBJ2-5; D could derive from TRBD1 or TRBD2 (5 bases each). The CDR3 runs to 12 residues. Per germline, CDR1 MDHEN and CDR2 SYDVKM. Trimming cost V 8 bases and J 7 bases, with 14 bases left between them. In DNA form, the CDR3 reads TGTGCCAGCGGGGACGCCTGGGGGACCCAGTACTTC. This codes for CASGDAWGTQYF.

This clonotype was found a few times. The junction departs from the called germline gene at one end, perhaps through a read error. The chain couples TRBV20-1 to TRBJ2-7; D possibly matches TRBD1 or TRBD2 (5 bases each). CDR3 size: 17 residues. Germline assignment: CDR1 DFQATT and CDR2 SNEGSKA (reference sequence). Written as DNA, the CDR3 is TGCAGTGCTAGAGATATTTTGGGGCTGGGGGTTATCTACGAGCAGTCCTTC. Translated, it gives CSARDILGLGVIYEQSF.

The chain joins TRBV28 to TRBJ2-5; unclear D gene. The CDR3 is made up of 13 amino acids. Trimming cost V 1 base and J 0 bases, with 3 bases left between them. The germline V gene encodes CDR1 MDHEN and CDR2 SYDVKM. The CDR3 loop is CASSLSHQETQYF. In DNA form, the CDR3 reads TGTGCCAGCAGTTTATCCCACCAAGAGACCCAGTACTTC.

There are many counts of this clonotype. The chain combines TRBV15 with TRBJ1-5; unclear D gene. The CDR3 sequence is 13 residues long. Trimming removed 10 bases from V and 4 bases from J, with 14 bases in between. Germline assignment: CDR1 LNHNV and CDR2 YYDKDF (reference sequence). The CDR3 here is CASATGENQPQHF. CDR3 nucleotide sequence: TGTGCCAGCGCCACCGGGGAAAATCAGCCCCAGCATTTT. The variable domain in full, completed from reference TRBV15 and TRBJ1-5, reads DAMVIQNPRYQVTQFGKPVTLSCSQTLNHNVMYWYQQKSSQAPKLLFHYYDKDFNNEADTPDNFQSRRPNTSFCFLDIRSPGLGDTAMYLCASATGENQPQHFGDGTRLSIL.

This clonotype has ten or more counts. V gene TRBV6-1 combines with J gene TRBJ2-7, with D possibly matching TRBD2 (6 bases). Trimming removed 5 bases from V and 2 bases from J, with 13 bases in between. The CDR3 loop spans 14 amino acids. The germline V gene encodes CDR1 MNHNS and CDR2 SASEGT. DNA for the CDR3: TGTGCCAGCAGTATAGGGGCGGGACCCTACGAGCAGTACTTC. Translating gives CASSIGAGPYEQYF.

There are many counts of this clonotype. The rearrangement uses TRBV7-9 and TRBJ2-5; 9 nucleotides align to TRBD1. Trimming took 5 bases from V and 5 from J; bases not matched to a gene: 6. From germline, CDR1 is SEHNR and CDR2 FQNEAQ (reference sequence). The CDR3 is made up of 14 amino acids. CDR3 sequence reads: CASSTTGGRETQYF. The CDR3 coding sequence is TGTGCCAGCAGCACAACAGGGGGCCGGGAGACCCAGTACTTC.

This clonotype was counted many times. In DNA, the CDR3 is TGTGCCAGCAGGCCTGGGTCCTACGAGCAGTACTTC. Protein: CASRPGSYEQYF. J is TRBJ2-7 and V is TRBV7-2; D ambiguous. The V end lost 6 bases, the J end lost 1 base, and 7 bases lay between the germline ends. The germline gives CDR1 SGHTA, CDR2 FQGNSA. This CDR3 contains 12 residues.

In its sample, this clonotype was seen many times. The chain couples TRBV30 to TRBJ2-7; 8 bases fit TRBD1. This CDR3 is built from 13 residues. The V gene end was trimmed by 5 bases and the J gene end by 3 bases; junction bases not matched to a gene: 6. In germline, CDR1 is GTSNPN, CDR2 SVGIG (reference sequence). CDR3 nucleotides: TGTGCCTGGGGGAGGACAGGGAACTACGAGCAGTACTTC. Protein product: CAWGRTGNYEQYF.

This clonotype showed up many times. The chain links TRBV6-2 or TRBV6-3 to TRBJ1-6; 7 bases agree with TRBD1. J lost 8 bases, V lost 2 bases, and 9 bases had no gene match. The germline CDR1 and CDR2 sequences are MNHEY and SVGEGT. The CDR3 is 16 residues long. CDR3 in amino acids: CASSYGGQATDSPLHF. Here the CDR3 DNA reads TGTGCCAGCAGTTACGGCGGACAGGCGACGGATTCACCCCTCCACTTT.

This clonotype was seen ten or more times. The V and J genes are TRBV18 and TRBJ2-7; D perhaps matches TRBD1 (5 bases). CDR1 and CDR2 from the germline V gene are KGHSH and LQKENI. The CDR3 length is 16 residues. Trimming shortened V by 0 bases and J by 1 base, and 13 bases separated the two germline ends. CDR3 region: CASSPPSRASSYEQYF. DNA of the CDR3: TGTGCCAGCTCACCACCAAGCAGGGCCTCATCCTACGAGCAGTACTTC.

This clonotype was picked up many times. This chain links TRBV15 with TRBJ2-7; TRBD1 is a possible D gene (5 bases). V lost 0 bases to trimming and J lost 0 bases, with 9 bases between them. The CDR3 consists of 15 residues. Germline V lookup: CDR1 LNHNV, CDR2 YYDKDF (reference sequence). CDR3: CATSRDLGRSYEQYF. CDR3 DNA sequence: TGTGCCACCAGCAGAGATCTGGGGCGCTCCTACGAGCAGTACTTC.

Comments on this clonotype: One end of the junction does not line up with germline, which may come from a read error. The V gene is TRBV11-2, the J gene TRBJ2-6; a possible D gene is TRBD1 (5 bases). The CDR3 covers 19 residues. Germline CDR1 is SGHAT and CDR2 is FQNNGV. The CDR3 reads CASSAVGRISPSGAYVLTF. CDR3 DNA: TGTGCCAGCAGCGCGGTCGGACGGATCTCCCCCTCTGGGGCCTACGTCCTGACTTTC.

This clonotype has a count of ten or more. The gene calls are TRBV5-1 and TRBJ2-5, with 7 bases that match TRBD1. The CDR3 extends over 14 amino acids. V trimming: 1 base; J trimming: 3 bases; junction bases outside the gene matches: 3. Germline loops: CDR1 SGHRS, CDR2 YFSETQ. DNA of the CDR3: TGCGCCAGCAGCTTGATCCAGGGGGAAGAGACCCAGTACTTC. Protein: CASSLIQGEETQYF.

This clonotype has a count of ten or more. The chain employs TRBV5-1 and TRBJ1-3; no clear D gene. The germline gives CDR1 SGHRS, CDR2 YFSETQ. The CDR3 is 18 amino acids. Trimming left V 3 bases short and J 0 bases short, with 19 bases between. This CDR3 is CASSSQSGDFISGNTIYF. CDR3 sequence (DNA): TGCGCCAGCAGCTCCCAAAGCGGGGATTTCATCTCTGGAAACACCATATATTTT.

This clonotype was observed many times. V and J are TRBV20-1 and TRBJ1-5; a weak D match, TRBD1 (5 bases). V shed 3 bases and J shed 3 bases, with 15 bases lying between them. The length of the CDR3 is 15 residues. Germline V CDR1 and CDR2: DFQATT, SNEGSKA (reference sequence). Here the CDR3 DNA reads TGCAGTGCTAGGCAAGGGAGGGGTTTCAATCAGCCCCAGCATTTT. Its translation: CSARQGRGFNQPQHF.

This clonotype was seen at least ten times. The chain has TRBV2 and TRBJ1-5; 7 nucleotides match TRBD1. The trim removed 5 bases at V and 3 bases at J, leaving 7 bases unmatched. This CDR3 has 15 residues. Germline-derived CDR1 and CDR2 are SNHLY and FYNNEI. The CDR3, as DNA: TGTGCCAGCAGTAACGACAGGGCAGTCAATCAGCCCCAGCATTTT. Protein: CASSNDRAVNQPQHF.

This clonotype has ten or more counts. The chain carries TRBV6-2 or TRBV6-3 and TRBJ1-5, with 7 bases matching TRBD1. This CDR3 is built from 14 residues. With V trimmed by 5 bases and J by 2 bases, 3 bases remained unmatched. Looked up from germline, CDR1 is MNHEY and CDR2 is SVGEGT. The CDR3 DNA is TGTGCCAGCAGTAACGGACAGGGCAATCAGCCCCAGCATTTT. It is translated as CASSNGQGNQPQHF.